This T cell receptor beta chain was sequenced in a study of T-cell memory formation after mild COVID-19 (dated by TCRdb to about 2021). In the study overall: Most TCR sequence clusters were specific to one of the two donors. T-cell clones expanding and contracting after mild COVID-19 in a couple of donors were tracked by longitudinal TCRalpha and TCRbeta repertoire sequencing. The cohort was made up of two young adult volunteers, one female and one male, who were previously healthy.

Ficoll-Paque density gradient centrifugation was the method used to isolate PBMCs. Sequencing instrument: Illumina NovaSeq 6000. TCRalpha and TCRbeta cDNA libraries were constructed by 5'RACE with constant-segment primers, with sample barcodes and unique molecular identifiers being introduced. RNA was extracted from every sample with Trizol reagent. Library amplification was performed in two PCR steps, and a second sample barcode and Illumina TruSeq adapters were introduced in the second step. The libraries were sequenced on an Illumina NovaSeq using 2 x 150 bp paired-end reads. For the original study's pipeline: Reads were demultiplexed and collapsed into UMI-guided consensus sequences with migec v1.2.7. Using mixcr v2.1.11, UMI consensuses were aligned to TRA and TRB V and J templates and then assembled into clonotypes. A clonotype was counted as expanded or contracted only when both edgeR and NoisET called the clonotype significant, with the noise models trained on biological replicates. For edgeR calls, the cutoffs were a false discovery rate-adjusted p below 0.01 and a log2 fold-change threshold of 1. As an exploratory analysis of dynamics, max-normalized trajectories of the 1000 most abundant clonotypes were examined with PCA combined with hierarchical clustering. Separately sequenced CD4+ and CD8+ repertoires were used to assign the CD4 or CD8 phenotype of responding clones. The public reads were reprocessed in TCRdb via fastp at Q25 and MiXCR, keeping in-frame beta chains. Each CDR3 protein gets just one entry, which takes the most common genes and DNA from the rows behind it. The V and J calls reflect TCRdb's pipeline rather than the authors' work. For this sample there are about 81,000 distinct CDR3 sequences; around a quarter appear just once. 35% to 50% of the sample lies in the top ten.

In its sample, this clonotype was seen a few times. Its recognized antigen is unknown. No qualities accompany the bases; no much larger clone lies one base away. The CDR3 measures 18 amino acids from cysteine to phenylalanine. Only the CDR3 part of the read is kept: 54 bases, read in frame from the first base. V and J lose 2 bases and 1 base, and a span of 15 bases separates them. CDR1 is given as MNHEY and CDR2 as SVGAGI, both from the germline V gene. What the research found in general, with its limitations: Clones contracting from day 15 to 85 had balanced CD4/CD8 phenotypes, while a second wave expanding from day 15 to 37 was biased towards CD4+. Contracting CD4+ clones were found mainly in CM and EM memory subsets, while CD8+ clones were enriched in EMRA. Only two mild cases were covered in the study, and larger cohorts including severe cases with pre-infection samples were considered necessary. Whether the second-wave clones peaking on day 37 were SARS-CoV-2 specific was not confirmed. Some responding clones were detected in pre-infection memory, which suggested that pre-existing cross-reactive memory T cells had joined the SARS-CoV-2 response.

This receptor was obtained from a young man who had mild COVID-19 (a few samples of this study predate the infection). The sample titles of this study are shuffled in the database, so cell type and time point are left out; the donor was told from shared clones. The sample was PBMCs or a T cell subset sorted from them (not recorded which). This chain is built from TRBV6-5 and TRBJ2-6, with TRBD1 perhaps the D gene, on 5 matching bases. The sequence in DNA is TGTGCCAGCAGTTACCTGGGGCCACTAATTTCTGGGGCCAACGTCCTGACTTTC. It is translated as CASSYLGPLISGANVLTF.